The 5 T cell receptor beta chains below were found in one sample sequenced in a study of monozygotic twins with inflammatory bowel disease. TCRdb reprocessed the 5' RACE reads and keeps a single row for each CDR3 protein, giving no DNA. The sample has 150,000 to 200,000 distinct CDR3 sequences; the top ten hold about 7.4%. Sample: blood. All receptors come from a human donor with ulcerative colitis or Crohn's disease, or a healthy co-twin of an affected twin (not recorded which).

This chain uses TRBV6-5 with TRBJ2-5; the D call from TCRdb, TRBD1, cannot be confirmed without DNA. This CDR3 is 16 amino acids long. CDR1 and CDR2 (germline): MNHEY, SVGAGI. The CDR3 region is CASRLLGGGQQETQYF.

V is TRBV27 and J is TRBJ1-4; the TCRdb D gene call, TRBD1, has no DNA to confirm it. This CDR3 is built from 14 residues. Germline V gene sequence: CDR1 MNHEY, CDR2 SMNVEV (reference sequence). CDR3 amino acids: CASTVTGQYEKLFF.

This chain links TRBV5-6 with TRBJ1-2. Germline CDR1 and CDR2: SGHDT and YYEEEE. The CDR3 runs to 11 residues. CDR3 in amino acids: CASKGSYGYTF.

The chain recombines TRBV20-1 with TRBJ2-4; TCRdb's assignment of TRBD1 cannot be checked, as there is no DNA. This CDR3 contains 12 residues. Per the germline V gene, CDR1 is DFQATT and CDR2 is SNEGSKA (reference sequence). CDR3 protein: CSASRGHDIQYF.

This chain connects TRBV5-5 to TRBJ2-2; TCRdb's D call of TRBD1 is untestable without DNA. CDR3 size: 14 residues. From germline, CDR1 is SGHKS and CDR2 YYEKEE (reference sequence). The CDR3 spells CASSWGQDTGELFF.